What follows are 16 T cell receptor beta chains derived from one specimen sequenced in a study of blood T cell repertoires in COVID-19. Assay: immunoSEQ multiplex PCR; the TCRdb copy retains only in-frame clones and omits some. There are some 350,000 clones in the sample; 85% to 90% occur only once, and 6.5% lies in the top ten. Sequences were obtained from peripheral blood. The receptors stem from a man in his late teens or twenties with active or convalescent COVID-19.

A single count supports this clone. CDR3 sequence: CASSLRYRGSNSRPQHF. The CDR3 nucleotides read TGTGCCAGCAGTTTAAGATATAGGGGCAGCAACTCCCGGCCCCAGCATTTT. V and J are TRBV28 and TRBJ1-5, with D perhaps TRBD1 (5 bases). CDR3 length equals 17 residues. Germline V gene lookup returns CDR1 MDHEN and CDR2 SYDVKM. V was shortened by 2 bases and J by 9 bases, with 23 bases between the two germline ends.

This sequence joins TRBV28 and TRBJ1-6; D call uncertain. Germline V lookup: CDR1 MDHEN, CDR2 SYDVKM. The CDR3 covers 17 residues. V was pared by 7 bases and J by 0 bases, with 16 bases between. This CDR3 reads CASTSPGRSSYNSPLHF. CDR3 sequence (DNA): TGTGCCAGCACCTCCCCTGGGAGGAGCTCCTATAATTCACCCCTCCACTTT. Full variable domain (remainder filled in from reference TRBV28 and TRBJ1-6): DVKVTQSSRYLVKRTGEKVFLECVQDMDHENMFWYRQDPGLGLRLIYFSYDVKMKEKGDIPEGYSVSREKKERFSLILESASTNQTSMYLCASTSPGRSSYNSPLHFGNGTRLTVT.

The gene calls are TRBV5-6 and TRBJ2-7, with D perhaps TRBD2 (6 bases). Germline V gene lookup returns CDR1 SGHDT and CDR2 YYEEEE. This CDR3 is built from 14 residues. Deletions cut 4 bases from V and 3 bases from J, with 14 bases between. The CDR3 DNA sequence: TGTGCCAGCAGCCCAACGGGACTCAGCTACGAGCAGTACTTC. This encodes CASSPTGLSYEQYF.

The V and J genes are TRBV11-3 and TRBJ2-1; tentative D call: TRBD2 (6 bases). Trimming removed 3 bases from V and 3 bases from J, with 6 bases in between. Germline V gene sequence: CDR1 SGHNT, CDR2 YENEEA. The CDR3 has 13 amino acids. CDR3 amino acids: CASSLRDYNEQFF. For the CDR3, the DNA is TGTGCCAGCAGCTTGCGGGACTACAATGAGCAGTTCTTC. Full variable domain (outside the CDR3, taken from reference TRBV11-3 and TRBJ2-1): EAGVVQSPRYKIIEKKQPVAFWCNPISGHNTLYWYLQNLGQGPELLIRYENEEAVDDSQLPKDRFSAERLKGVDSTLKIQPAELGDSAVYLCASSLRDYNEQFFGPGTRLTVL.

The CDR3 DNA is TGTGCCAGCAGTGAGGATACGGGTACTGAAGCTTTCTTT. Translating gives CASSEDTGTEAFF. This chain links TRBV2 with TRBJ1-1, with D unclear. The CDR3 runs to 13 residues. V lost 3 bases to trimming and J lost 5 bases, with 10 bases between them. Germline V gene data show CDR1 as SNHLY and CDR2 as FYNNEI.

The CDR3 sequence is CASSVVTGSSPLHF. The CDR3 DNA sequence: TGTGCCAGCAGCGTAGTAACAGGGTCTTCACCCCTCCACTTT. This sequence joins TRBV9 and TRBJ1-6; D is possibly TRBD1 (6 bases). Germline CDR1 is SGDLS and CDR2 is YYNGEE. V gave up 0 bases and J gave up 9 bases, with 10 bases separating them. The CDR3 contains 14 residues. Complete variable domain (other parts from reference TRBV9 and TRBJ1-6): DSGVTQTPKHLITATGQRVTLRCSPRSGDLSVYWYQQSLDQGLQFLIQYYNGEERAKGNILERFSAQQFPDLHSELNLSSLELGDSALYFCASSVVTGSSPLHFGNGTRLTVT.

In DNA form, the CDR3 reads TGTGCCAGTAGTATAGGGGCAGCCAAGAACTACGAGCAGTACTTC. It codes for CASSIGAAKNYEQYF. The rearrangement joins TRBV19 to TRBJ2-7; no reliable D call. Trimming removed 1 base from V and 3 bases from J, with 13 bases in between. Germline CDR1 LNHDA, CDR2 SQIVND (reference sequence). The CDR3 is 15 residues long.

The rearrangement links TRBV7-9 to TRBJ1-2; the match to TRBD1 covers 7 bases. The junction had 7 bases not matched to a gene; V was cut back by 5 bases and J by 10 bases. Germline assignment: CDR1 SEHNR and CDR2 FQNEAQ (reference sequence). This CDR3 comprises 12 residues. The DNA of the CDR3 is TGTGCCAGCAGCCTTCGGGACAGCCTCTACACCTTC. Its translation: CASSLRDSLYTF.

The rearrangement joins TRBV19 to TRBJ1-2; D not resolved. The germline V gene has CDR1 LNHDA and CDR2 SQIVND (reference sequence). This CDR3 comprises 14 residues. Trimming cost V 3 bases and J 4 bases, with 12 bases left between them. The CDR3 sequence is CASSINPEFYGYTF. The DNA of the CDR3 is TGTGCCAGTAGTATTAATCCCGAGTTCTATGGCTACACCTTC.

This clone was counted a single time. The CDR3 bases are TGTGCCAGCAGCTTAGGAACAGGGTTGGAGACCCAGTACTTC. Its protein is CASSLGTGLETQYF. The rearrangement links TRBV7-9 to TRBJ2-5; perhaps TRBD1 as D (6 bases). V was trimmed by 1 base and J by 5 bases, leaving 11 bases between them. Germline V CDR1 and CDR2: SEHNR, FQNEAQ (reference sequence). The length of the CDR3 is 14 residues.

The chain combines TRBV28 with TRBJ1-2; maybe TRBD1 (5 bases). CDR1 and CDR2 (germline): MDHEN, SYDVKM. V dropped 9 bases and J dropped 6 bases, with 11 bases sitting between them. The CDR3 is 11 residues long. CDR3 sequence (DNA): TGTGCCAGTTGGGGCGGTGATGGCTACACCTTC. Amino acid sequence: CASWGGDGYTF.

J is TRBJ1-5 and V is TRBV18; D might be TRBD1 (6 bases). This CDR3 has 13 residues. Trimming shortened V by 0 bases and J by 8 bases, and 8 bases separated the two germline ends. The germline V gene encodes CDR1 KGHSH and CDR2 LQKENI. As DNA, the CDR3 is TGTGCCAGCTCACCACCGGACAGAAAGCCCCAGCATTTT. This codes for CASSPPDRKPQHF.

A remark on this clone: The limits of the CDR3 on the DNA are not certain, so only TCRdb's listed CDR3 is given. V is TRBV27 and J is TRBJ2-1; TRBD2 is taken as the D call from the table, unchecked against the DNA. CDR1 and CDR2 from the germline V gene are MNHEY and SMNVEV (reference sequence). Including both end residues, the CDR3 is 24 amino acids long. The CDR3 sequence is CASSLSVPAVYLLPSGGTYNEQFF.

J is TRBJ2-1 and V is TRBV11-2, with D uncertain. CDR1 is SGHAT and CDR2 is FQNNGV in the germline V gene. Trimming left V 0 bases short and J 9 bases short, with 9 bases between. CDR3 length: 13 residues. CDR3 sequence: CASSLERSSEQFF. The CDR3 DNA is TGTGCCAGCAGCTTAGAGAGGTCTAGTGAGCAGTTCTTC.

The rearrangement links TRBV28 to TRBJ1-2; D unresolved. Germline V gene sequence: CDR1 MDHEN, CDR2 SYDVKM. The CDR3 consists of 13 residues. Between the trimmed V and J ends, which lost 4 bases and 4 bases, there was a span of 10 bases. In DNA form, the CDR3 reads TGTGCCAGCAGTTCACCCGCGGCCTATGGCTACACCTTC. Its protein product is CASSSPAAYGYTF.

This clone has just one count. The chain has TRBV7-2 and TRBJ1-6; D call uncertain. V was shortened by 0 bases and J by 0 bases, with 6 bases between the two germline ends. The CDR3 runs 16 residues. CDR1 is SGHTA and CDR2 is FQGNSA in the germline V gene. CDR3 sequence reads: CASSLAGVSYNSPLHF. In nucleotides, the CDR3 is TGTGCCAGCAGCTTAGCCGGGGTCTCCTATAATTCACCCCTCCACTTT.